Listed here are 3 T cell receptor beta chains from one sample, sequenced in a study of early stage breast cancer tumors (dated by TCRdb to about 2017). Library prep was done by the immunoSEQ multiplex PCR assay. TCRdb re-hosts the immuneACCESS table, in-frame sequences only. Its copies lack some clones; in the studies checked, an unresolved V gene accounts for under half of them, and the cause for the rest is not known. Present in this sample are 45,000 to 50,000 clones, around 83% of which were seen just once. The biggest ten clones account for 1.4% of the sample. Sequencing input: blood. The receptors originated from a person aged 50-59 years with breast cancer.

In this sample, this clone is medium-sized. V and J are TRBV2 and TRBJ2-7, with D perhaps TRBD2 (6 bases). Germline CDR1 and CDR2: SNHLY and FYNNEI. The CDR3 sequence is 14 residues long. V gave up 3 bases and J gave up 5 bases, with 14 bases separating them. CDR3 nucleotides: TGTGCCAGCAGTGAGGGTGGAGGGGTCGACGAGCAGTACTTC. As protein: CASSEGGGVDEQYF.

The gene calls are TRBV11-1 and TRBJ2-1, with unresolved D. The germline CDR1 and CDR2 sequences are SGHAT and FQDESV (reference sequence). The CDR3 contains 14 residues. V was cut by 6 bases and J by 8 bases, with 17 bases left in between. CDR3 nucleotide sequence: TGTGCCAGCAGTTCTCGTGGGCTTGGGGATGAGCAGTTCTTC. Encoded protein: CASSSRGLGDEQFF.

The chain has TRBV11-2 and TRBJ2-1; the D call may be TRBD1 or TRBD2 (5 bases each). The CDR3 has 14 amino acids. Trimming pared 4 bases from V and 5 bases from J, leaving 12 bases between. Germline V lookup: CDR1 SGHAT, CDR2 FQNNGV. CDR3 region: CASSWSGTHNEQFF. In DNA, the CDR3 is TGTGCCAGCAGCTGGTCCGGGACGCACAATGAGCAGTTCTTC.